The 19 T cell receptor beta chains below were found in one sample sequenced in a study of regulatory T cells in long-lasting Graves disease. Time point of the sample: newly diagnosed GD, antithyroid drugs for less than 3 months. Researchers made the TCR library from RNA that was extracted from PBMCs. Building of the TCR beta libraries involved iRepertoire HTBI primers and Arm-PCR of CDR3 regions. Via MiXCR, TCRdb re-called the multiplex PCR reads, giving one row per CDR3 protein. Of about 540,000 distinct CDR3 sequences in the sample, approximately 13% were seen once. This sample also belongs to another study, concerning T cells in Graves' hyperthyroidism and ophthalmopathy.

The specimen comprised peripheral blood mononuclear cells (PBMCs), sampled at new diagnosis, from a patient treated with antithyroid drugs. The receptor set was obtained from a young man with Graves disease.

As to this clonotype: A much larger clone lies one base from this, so it may be a read error. The gene calls are TRBV5-1 and TRBJ2-1; 7 positions match TRBD2. This CDR3 has 15 amino acids. Germline trimming cut 5 bases from V and 4 bases from J; bases unmatched to any gene: 9. Germline V gene lookup returns CDR1 SGHRS and CDR2 YFSETQ. The CDR3 bases are TGCGCCAGCAGTCGCGGGAGCGCAACTTACAATGAGCAGTTCTTC. Amino acids: CASSRGSATYNEQFF. The full variable domain, its missing parts supplied by reference TRBV5-1 and TRBJ2-1, is KAGVTQTPRYLIKTRGQQVTLSCSPISGHRSVSWYQQTPGQGLQFLFEYFSETQRNKGNFPGRFSGRQFSNSRSEMNVSTLELGDSALYLCASSRGSATYNEQFFGPGTRLTVL.

This clonotype was counted ten times or more. The CDR3, as DNA: TGTGCCAGCAGCTTACGTTCCAGGACTAGCGGGAGGGCCGCCTACGAGCAGTACTTC. Protein product: CASSLRSRTSGRAAYEQYF. The chain has TRBV7-2 and TRBJ2-7, with 15 positions matching TRBD2. V shed 2 bases, J shed 2 bases, and the junction held 10 bases outside the gene matches. This CDR3 has 19 residues. The germline gives CDR1 SGHTA, CDR2 FQGNSA. Filled out from reference TRBV7-2 and TRBJ2-7, the complete variable domain reads GAGVSQSPSNKVTEKGKDVELRCDPISGHTALYWYRQSLGQGLEFLIYFQGNSAPDKSGLPSDRFSAERTGGSVSTLTIQRTQQEDSAVYLCASSLRSRTSGRAAYEQYFGPGTRLTVT.

The genes are TRBV27 and TRBJ1-5; the D is unclear. The CDR3 is 13 amino acids. Per the germline V gene, CDR1 is MNHEY and CDR2 is SMNVEV (reference sequence). V lost 2 bases to trimming and J lost 7 bases, with 9 bases between them. The CDR3 DNA follows: TGTGCCAGCAGTTTAAGCGGCCGCCAGCCCCAGCATTTT. Protein: CASSLSGRQPQHF.

This clonotype has just a few counts. The genes are TRBV5-8 and TRBJ2-3; 7 bases match TRBD2. Germline trimming cut 2 bases from V and 1 base from J; bases unmatched to any gene: 7. The CDR3 is made up of 16 amino acids. CDR1 and CDR2 (germline): SGHTS, YDEGEE. CDR3 DNA sequence: TGTGCCAGCAGCTTAGAATATAGCGGGCGCACAGATACGCAGTATTTT. Its translation: CASSLEYSGRTDTQYF. The full variable domain, completed using reference TRBV5-8 and TRBJ2-3, is EAGVTQSPTHLIKTRGQQATLRCSPISGHTSVYWYQQALGLGLQFLLWYDEGEERNRGNFPPRFSGRQFPNYSSELNVNALELEDSALYLCASSLEYSGRTDTQYFGPGTRLTVL.

The rearrangement joins TRBV19 to TRBJ1-3; D ambiguous. CDR3 length equals 12 residues. V gave up 5 bases and J gave up 0 bases, with 2 bases separating them. The germline CDR1 and CDR2 sequences are LNHDA and SQIVND (reference sequence). CDR3 sequence (DNA): TGTGCCAGTAGTGTCTCTGGAAACACCATATATTTT. It is translated as CASSVSGNTIYF.

Comments on this clonotype: This could be a read error, since a much larger clone is one nucleotide away. V is TRBV19 and J is TRBJ2-7; 7 bases map to TRBD2. Germline V gene sequence: CDR1 LNHDA, CDR2 SQIVND (reference sequence). Trimming cost V 4 bases and J 9 bases; bases outside gene matches: 15. The CDR3 covers 15 residues. CDR3 sequence: CASSRFGGSPDGQYF. The CDR3 coding sequence is TGTGCCAGTAGTAGGTTCGGCGGGAGTCCGGACGGGCAGTACTTC.

This clonotype turned up a few times. The rearrangement uses TRBV24-1 and TRBJ1-2; perhaps TRBD1 as D (6 bases). Germline V gene lookup returns CDR1 KGHDR and CDR2 SFDVKD. Trimming stripped 4 bases from V and 4 bases from J, with 15 bases between. The CDR3 runs 15 residues. The CDR3 nucleotides are TGTGCCACCAGTGACCCGGGACCGGACAGCTATGGCTACACCTTC. Translation: CATSDPGPDSYGYTF.

This clonotype was seen repeatedly, ten times or more. The rearrangement links TRBV20-1 to TRBJ2-1; tentative D call: TRBD1 (6 bases). This CDR3 comprises 16 residues. V lost 1 base to trimming and J lost 8 bases, with 21 bases between them. Germline assignment: CDR1 DFQATT and CDR2 SNEGSKA (reference sequence). DNA of the CDR3: TGCAGTGCTAGAGGGCTCGGGGCAGGGGTTGTCGATGAGCAGTTCTTC. Residues: CSARGLGAGVVDEQFF.

Ten or more counts support this clonotype. This rearrangement joins TRBV7-8 to TRBJ2-1, with TRBD2 matching 9 bases. Germline trimming cut 5 bases from V and 7 bases from J; bases unmatched to any gene: 6. CDR1 SGHVS and CDR2 FQNEAQ come from the germline V gene. CDR3 size: 14 residues. The CDR3 DNA is TGTGCCAGCAGCGGCGGGAGGGTAGTAAATGAGCAGTTCTTC. Protein sequence: CASSGGRVVNEQFF.

This clonotype has just a few counts. The rearrangement links TRBV6-1 to TRBJ1-1; TRBD1 matches at 7 bases. The CDR3 extends over 14 amino acids. After removal of 8 bases from V and 0 bases from J, the junction contained 6 bases not matched to a gene. Germline V CDR1 and CDR2: MNHNS, SASEGT. The CDR3 coding sequence is TGTGCCAGCGGGAGACAGGGCGTGAACACTGAAGCTTTCTTT. Its translation: CASGRQGVNTEAFF.

A word on this clonotype: One junction end disagrees with the germline gene, perhaps due to a read error. The CDR3 sequence: CTSSLERVGGYTF. The CDR3 bases are TGTACCAGCAGCTTGGAGAGAGTGGGTGGCTACACCTTC. The chain uses TRBV5-6 and TRBJ1-2; D is unresolved. The CDR3 runs 13 residues. Germline CDR1 reads SGHDT; CDR2 reads YYEEEE.

Concerning this clonotype itself: A read error may be the cause here, since a much bigger clone is one base away. V and J are TRBV12-3 or TRBV12-4 and TRBJ2-5, with a weak D call TRBD1 (5 bases). With the DNA end fitting TRBJ2-1 better, the J assignment may be wrong. The CDR3 runs 16 residues. The CDR3, as DNA: TGTGCCAGCTCACCGATAGGGGTCCGCCCCAACAATGAGCAGTTCTTC. This translates into CASSPIGVRPNNEQFF.

This clonotype appeared many times. The V call is TRBV7-3, the J call TRBJ2-2, with TRBD2 identical over 10 bases. The germline V gene has CDR1 SGHTA and CDR2 FQGTGA. CDR3 length: 16 residues. Trimming cost V 6 bases and J 1 base; bases outside gene matches: 5. The CDR3 DNA reads as TGTGCCAGCAGTCCCCGGACTAGCGGGAACACCGGGGAGCTGTTTTTT. This codes for CASSPRTSGNTGELFF.

This clonotype was observed many times. V gene TRBV7-2 combines with J gene TRBJ2-3; D is uncertain. CDR3 length: 13 amino acids. The germline V gene has CDR1 SGHTA and CDR2 FQGNSA. V was pared by 2 bases and J by 6 bases, with 9 bases between. The CDR3 is CASSLRLGDTQYF. CDR3 coding DNA: TGTGCCAGCAGCTTAAGGCTGGGTGATACGCAGTATTTT.

This clonotype was seen at least ten times. The CDR3: CASSQDRTRWTGELFF. The CDR3 nucleotides are TGTGCCAGCAGCCAAGATCGTACCAGGTGGACCGGGGAGCTGTTTTTT. This chain uses TRBV3-1 with TRBJ2-2; D gene uncertain. Germline V gene data show CDR1 as LGHDT and CDR2 as YNNKEL (reference sequence). V was cut by 0 bases and J by 5 bases, with 13 bases left in between. The CDR3 runs to 16 residues.

This clonotype occurred many times. V and J are TRBV12-3 or TRBV12-4 and TRBJ2-1, with D possibly being TRBD2 (6 bases). Trimming pared 3 bases from V and 8 bases from J, leaving 26 bases between. The CDR3 runs 18 residues. The CDR3 DNA sequence: TGTGCCAGCAGTTTGTCTCAGGGAGGCGGAGGTGCACGGGATGAGCAGTTCTTC. Amino acids: CASSLSQGGGGARDEQFF.

The table lists this clonotype with many counts. The chain is built from TRBV20-1 and TRBJ2-3, with TRBD2 identical over 9 bases. Germline lookup yields CDR1 DFQATT and CDR2 SNEGSKA (reference sequence). The CDR3 spans 16 residues. The junction had 16 bases not matched to a gene; V was cut back by 6 bases and J by 6 bases. For the CDR3, the DNA is TGCAGTGCCCGGGCTGTAGCGGGAGAGAACTTGGATACGCAGTATTTT. It codes for CSARAVAGENLDTQYF.

Many counts were recorded for this clonotype. V gene TRBV6-5 combines with J gene TRBJ2-7, with TRBD2 matching 9 bases. From germline, CDR1 is MNHEY and CDR2 SVGAGI. Unmatched junction bases numbered 8, after V lost 4 bases and J lost 1 base. This CDR3 is 16 amino acids long. The CDR3 spells CASSSPSGRLSYEQYF. The DNA for the CDR3 is TGTGCCAGCAGTTCCCCAAGCGGGAGGCTTTCCTACGAGCAGTACTTC.

There are a few counts of this clonotype. The chain is built from TRBV5-4 and TRBJ2-3, with 11 bases identical to TRBD2. J gave up 0 bases and V 4 bases, and 4 bases lay outside the gene matches. Per the germline V gene, CDR1 is SGHNT and CDR2 is YYREEE (reference sequence). The CDR3 covers 16 residues. The chain's CDR3 is CASSLTSGTSTDTQYF. The CDR3 region has the DNA TGTGCCAGCAGCCTGACTAGCGGGACTAGCACAGATACGCAGTATTTT. Using reference TRBV5-4 and TRBJ2-3 for the parts outside the CDR3, the full variable domain is ETGVTQSPTHLIKTRGQQVTLRCSSQSGHNTVSWYQQALGQGPQFIFQYYREEENGRGNFPPRFSGLQFPNYSSELNVNALELDDSALYLCASSLTSGTSTDTQYFGPGTRLTVL.